This T cell receptor beta chain comes out of a study of response to subunit inactivated influenza vaccine. The study, taken as a whole, reports: Authors suggested that a seasonal influenza vaccination recruits few new T cells each time.

With respect to this clonotype: No antigen is known for it.

V lost 5 bases and J lost 5; bases outside the gene matches: 12. Per the germline V gene, CDR1 is LNHDA and CDR2 is SQIVND (reference sequence). The CDR3 length is 18 residues. Using its own MiXCR run on the RT-PCR reads, TCRdb lists one record per CDR3 protein. Here the sample spans 530,000 or so distinct CDR3 sequences, about 25% being singletons. The TCR sequence derives from a man in his forties or fifties who received an inactivated influenza vaccine. Sample: CD4+ T cells sorted from PBMCs, taken roughly 5 days after vaccination. J is TRBJ2-1 and V is TRBV19; 13 nucleotides line up with TRBD2. CDR3 DNA sequence: TGTGCCAGTAGTCCAGGGGGCTCGGGACTAGCGGGAAACAATGAGCAGTTCTTC. Amino acid sequence: CASSPGGSGLAGNNEQFF.